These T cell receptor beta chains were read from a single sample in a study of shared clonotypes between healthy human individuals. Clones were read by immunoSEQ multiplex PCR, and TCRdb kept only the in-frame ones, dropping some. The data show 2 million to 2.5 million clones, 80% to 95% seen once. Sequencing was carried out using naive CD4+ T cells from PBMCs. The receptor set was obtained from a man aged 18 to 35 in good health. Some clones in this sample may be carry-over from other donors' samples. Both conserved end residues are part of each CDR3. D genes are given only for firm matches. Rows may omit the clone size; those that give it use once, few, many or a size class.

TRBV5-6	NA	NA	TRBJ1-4	TGTGCCAGCACCACTGACAGTGCAACTAATGAAAAACTGTTTTTT	CASTTDSATNEKLFF
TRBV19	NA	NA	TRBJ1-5	TGTGCCAGTAGTTCGACAGAGCCCCTTAATCAGCCCCAGCATTTT	CASSSTEPLNQPQHF
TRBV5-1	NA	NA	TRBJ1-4	TGCGCCAGCAGCTTGAGCATCACTAATGAAAAACTGTTTTTT	CASSLSITNEKLFF
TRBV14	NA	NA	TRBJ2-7	TGTGCCAGCAGCCAGACAGGATTCCTCTCCTACGAGCAGTACTTC	CASSQTGFLSYEQYF
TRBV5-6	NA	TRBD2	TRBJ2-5	TGTGCCAGCAGCTTGTGGACTAGCGGGAGAGTGGAGACCCAGTACTTC	CASSLWTSGRVETQYF
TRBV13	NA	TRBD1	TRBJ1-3	TGTGCCAGCAGCTCCCGACAGGGGGCGAGCACCATATATTTT	CASSSRQGASTIYF
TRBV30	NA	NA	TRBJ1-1	TGTGCCTGGAGTGTAACAAGGAACACTGAAGCTTTCTTT	CAWSVTRNTEAFF
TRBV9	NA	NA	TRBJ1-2	TGTGCCAGCACCTGGGACCCGGGGGCAGACTATGGCTACACCTTC	CASTWDPGADYGYTF
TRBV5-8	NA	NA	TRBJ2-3	TGTGCCAGCAGCCTTAGACAGGTCACAGATACGCAGTATTTT	CASSLRQVTDTQYF
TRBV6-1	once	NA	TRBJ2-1	TGTGCCAGCAGTGAATCGCAGGGCCCATACAATGAGCAGTTCTTC	CASSESQGPYNEQFF
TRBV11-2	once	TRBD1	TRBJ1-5	TGTGCCAGCAGCTTAGATCCCCCGTGGGACAGGGCGGGTCAGCCCCAGCATTTT	CASSLDPPWDRAGQPQHF
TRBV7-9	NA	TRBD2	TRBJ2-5	TGTGCCAGCAGACTGACTAGCGGGGGAGGGGAGACCCAGTACTTC	CASRLTSGGGETQYF
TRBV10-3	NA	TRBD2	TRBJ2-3	TGTGCCATCGGAGGACTAGCGACTAGCACAGATACGCAGTATTTT	CAIGGLATSTDTQYF
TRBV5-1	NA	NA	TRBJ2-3	TGCGCCAGCAGCTTGGATCCAGCGGGTAGCACAGATACGCAGTATTTT	CASSLDPAGSTDTQYF
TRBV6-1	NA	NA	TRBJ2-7	TGTGCCAGCAGTGCCGGGACTCACTCCTACGAGCAGTACTTC	CASSAGTHSYEQYF
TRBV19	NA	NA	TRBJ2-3	TGTGCCACCCCAGCCGGGAAGAGCACAGATACGCAGTATTTT	CATPAGKSTDTQYF
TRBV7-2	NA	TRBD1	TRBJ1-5	TGTGCCAGCAGCTTCTCAGGGGGGGATCAGCCCCAGCATTTT	CASSFSGGDQPQHF
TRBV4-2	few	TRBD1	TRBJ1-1	TGTGCCAGCAGCCCACGGACAGGGATAAACACTGAAGCTTTCTTT	CASSPRTGINTEAFF
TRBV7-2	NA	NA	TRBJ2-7	TGTGCCAGCAGCTTAGCCACTCAGGGTGGAATAGAGCAGTACTTC	CASSLATQGGIEQYF
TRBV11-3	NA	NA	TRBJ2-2	TGTGCCAGCAGCTTATCTTTTCGCGGAGCGAACACCGGGGAGCTGTTTTTT	CASSLSFRGANTGELFF
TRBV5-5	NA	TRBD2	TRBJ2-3	TGTGCCAGCACTCTTGCCCCGGGAGGGCCTGGGACAGATACGCAGTATTTT	CASTLAPGGPGTDTQYF
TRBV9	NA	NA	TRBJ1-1	TGTGCCAGCAGCGCCGGCCCTATGAACACTGAAGCTTTCTTT	CASSAGPMNTEAFF
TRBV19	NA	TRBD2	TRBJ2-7	TGTGCCAGTAGTATAGTAGCGGGAGTTCTCGAGCAGTACTTC	CASSIVAGVLEQYF
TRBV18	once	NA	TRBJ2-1	TGTGCCAGCTCACCAAGTTCTACGGATGAGCAGTTCTTC	CASSPSSTDEQFF
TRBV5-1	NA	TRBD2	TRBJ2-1	TGCGCCAGCAGCTTGGTAGTAGCGGGAGCGGGTCACAATGAGCAGTTCTTC	CASSLVVAGAGHNEQFF
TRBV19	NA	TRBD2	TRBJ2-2	TGTGCCAGTAGTATAGTTGGGGCGGGGGTGAACACCGGGGAGCTGTTTTTT	CASSIVGAGVNTGELFF
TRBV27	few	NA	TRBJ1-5	TGTGCCAGCAGCCTCGACAGTTATAGCAATCAGCCCCAGCATTTT	CASSLDSYSNQPQHF
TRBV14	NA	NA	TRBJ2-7	TGTGCCAGCAGCCAAGCCCCCGGGACGGGCTACGAGCAGTACTTC	CASSQAPGTGYEQYF
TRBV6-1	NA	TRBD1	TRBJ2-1	TGTGCCAGCACTAACAGGGGGCTCTACGATGAGCAGTTCTTC	CASTNRGLYDEQFF
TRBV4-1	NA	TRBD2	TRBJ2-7	TGCGCCAGCAGCCAATCCTTTCGTGCCCAGCGGGATGACGAGCAGTACTTC	CASSQSFRAQRDDEQYF
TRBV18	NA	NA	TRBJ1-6	TGTGCCAGCTCGCCCCGGGAAACACCAAATTCACCCCTCCACTTT	CASSPRETPNSPLHF
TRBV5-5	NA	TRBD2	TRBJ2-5	TGTGCCAGCAGCTTGGGCGGGAGGGTCCAAGAGACCCAGTACTTC	CASSLGGRVQETQYF
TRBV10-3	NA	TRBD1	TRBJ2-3	TGTGCCATCAGTGAGACCGAGACAGGGGGAACAGATACGCAGTATTTT	CAISETETGGTDTQYF
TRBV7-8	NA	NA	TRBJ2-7	TGTGCCAGCAGCTTAGTTTCGGGGGACTGGGGGGCCTCCTACGAGCAGTACTTC	CASSLVSGDWGASYEQYF
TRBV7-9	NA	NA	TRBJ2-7	TGTGCCAGCAGCTTAACACAGTTTTCCTACGAGCAGTACTTC	CASSLTQFSYEQYF
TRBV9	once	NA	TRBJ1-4	TGTGCCAGCAGCGCAGGGTCACCGGGATATAATGAAAAACTGTCTTTT	CASSAGSPGYNEKLSF
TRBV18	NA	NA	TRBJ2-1	TGTGCCAGCTCACCAGGGGGGAATGAGCAGTTCTTC	CASSPGGNEQFF
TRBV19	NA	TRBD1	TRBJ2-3	TGTGCTAATATGGGACAGAGTAAGTATTTT	CANMGQSKYF
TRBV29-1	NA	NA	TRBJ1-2	TGCAGCGTTGCGGTCGAGACAGCCTATGGCTACACCTTC	CSVAVETAYGYTF
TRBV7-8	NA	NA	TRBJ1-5	TGTGCCAGCAGCTCTAAGCGGGCCCCTACATTGAGCAATCAGCCCCAGCATTTT	CASSSKRAPTLSNQPQHF
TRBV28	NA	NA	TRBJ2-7	TGTGCCAGCACCCTCATCGGGCGTGACGAGCAGTACTTC	CASTLIGRDEQYF
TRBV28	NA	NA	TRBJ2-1	TGTGCCAGCAGTTTAGCCTATAGAAGATACAATGAGCAGTTCTTC	CASSLAYRRYNEQFF
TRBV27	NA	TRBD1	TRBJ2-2	TGTGCCAGCAGTGTCCGGACAGGGATGGCCGGGGAGCTGTTTTTT	CASSVRTGMAGELFF
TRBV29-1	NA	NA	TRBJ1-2	TGCAGCGCCTCCGGGGGGACGGCCAGATCAGACGGCTACACCTTC	CSASGGTARSDGYTF
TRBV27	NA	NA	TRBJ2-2	TGTGCCAGCAGTTTAGGGCGGGGGCGGGGACACACCGGGGAGCTGTTTTTT	CASSLGRGRGHTGELFF
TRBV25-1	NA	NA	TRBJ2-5	TGTGCCAGCAGCCGATTCGGGCCCCCTAAGCAGTACTTC	CASSRFGPPKQYF
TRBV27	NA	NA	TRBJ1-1	TGTGCCAGCAGTTTAGAAGCAGGGTTTAGGGGGGACACTGAAGCTTTCTTT	CASSLEAGFRGDTEAFF
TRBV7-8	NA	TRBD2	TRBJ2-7	TGTGCCAGCAGCTCGCAGCGACTAGCCAACTACGAGCAGTACTTC	CASSSQRLANYEQYF
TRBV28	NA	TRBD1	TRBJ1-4	TGTGCCAGCAGACAACCGCCCGGGACAGGAGGTAATGAAAAACTGTTTTTT	CASRQPPGTGGNEKLFF
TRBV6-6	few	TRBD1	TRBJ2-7	TGTGCCAGCAGTTACTCTACCGGGACAGGGAATTACGAGCAGTACTTC	CASSYSTGTGNYEQYF
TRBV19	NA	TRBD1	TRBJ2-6	TGTGCCAGTAGTCGACAGGGGGCCTACTCTGGGGCCAACGTCCTGACTTTC	CASSRQGAYSGANVLTF
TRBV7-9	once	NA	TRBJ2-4	TGTGCCAGCAGCCATGATCGGGAATTCAAAAACATTCAGTACTTC	CASSHDREFKNIQYF
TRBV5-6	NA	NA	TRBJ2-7	TGTGCCAGCAGCGAAAGACCATACTACGAGCAGTACTTC	CASSERPYYEQYF
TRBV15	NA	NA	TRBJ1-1	TGTGCCACCAGCAGAGAAGGAGAGCGAGCTTTCTTT	CATSREGERAFF